This T cell receptor (beta chain) derives from a study of spatial heterogeneity in lung cancer (dated by TCRdb to the late 2010s). Turning to the overall study: Beta-chain transcripts were consistently detected in greater numbers than alpha-chain transcripts, which likely reflected higher beta-chain transcript abundance. A strong correlation was found between TCR transcript counts in tumor regions and a T cell transcriptional module score from matched bulk RNA-seq. Nonsynonymous mutation counts, determined by whole-exome sequencing of tumor tissue, were related to TCR repertoire features. In non-small cell lung cancer, the study made a quantitative comparison of TCR alpha and beta repertoires among multiple tumor regions, matched nontumor lung and blood. At surgery, fewer than 250 tumor regions, around 68 matched nontumor lung samples and more than 55 PBMC samples were TCR-sequenced for both alpha and beta chains. In the raw uncorrected reads, each unique combination of TCR and UMI appeared more than ten times on average. The research as a whole found: TCR-seq was estimated to cover only 6% to 7% of tumor T cells for alpha chains and 13% to 15% for beta chains. Counts of ubiquitous and regional expanded TCRs correlated with counts of ubiquitous and regional nonsynonymous mutations, respectively. Confirming at a functional level the hypothesis that regional TCRs recognize regional mutations was considered to require additional single-cell paired TCR alpha and beta sequencing. A correlation was observed between the number of expanded intratumoral alpha and beta TCRs and the tumor nonsynonymous mutation count.

This clonotype has just a few counts. Its antigen remains unidentified. Base quality data are lacking; no much larger clone is found one base away. Library preparation used 5' RACE. Sequencing used a NextSeq 500. The TCR library protocol attached a unique molecular identifier to each TCR cDNA molecule to allow correction of PCR and sequencing errors. From the authors' description of their analysis: Decombinator tools were used for TCR identification, UMI-based error correction and CDR3 extraction. Expanded TCRs were defined as those above a frequency of 2 per 1,000, corresponding to the top 1% of the tumor frequency distribution. Expanded tumor TCRs statistically deemed absent (corrected P<0.05) from at least one tumor region were classed as regional, and all other expanded tumor TCRs were classed as ubiquitous. Renyi diversity was computed with the R vegan package after each repertoire had been subsampled 100 times to 5,000 TCRs. CDR3 similarity networks were built from amino acid triplet string-kernel similarity, with CDR3s being connected when pairwise similarity was above 0.82. TCRdb trimmed the raw reads at Q25, called clones with MiXCR and kept productive beta chains. Here each entry gathers all rows of one CDR3 protein and keeps the most common genes and DNA. The authors' filters were not applied to this entry. This sample gives about 4,900 distinct CDR3 sequences in total; less than 40% of them show up just once. The top ten constitute about 16% of the sample.

CDR1 SGHAT and CDR2 FQNNGV were looked up in the germline V gene. Germline trimming amounts to 0 bases on V and 7 bases on J, with 13 as the count of junction bases outside the gene matches. The CDR3 goes from the cysteine to the phenylalanine over 19 residues. Of the read, only the CDR3 DNA is kept; its 57 bases are in frame from base 1. The time point label, read with the paper, signifies: sample taken at primary tumor resection. Samples were obtained from about 69 patients with early-stage, untreated non-small cell lung cancer from the lung TRACERx cohort. TCR sequencing used whole RNA extracted from tumor and nontumor lung tissue, or from cryopreserved PBMC samples, without cell sorting. Only patients for whom sufficient RNA was available from at least two tumor regions were selected for TCR sequencing. Tumor and adjacent nontumor lung specimens were reviewed by a lung pathologist before selection.

The rearrangement joined TRBV11-2 to TRBJ2-1; the central 12 bases match TRBD2. This TCR came from a male donor with early-stage non-small cell lung cancer. The sample here was lung tumor tissue, taken at surgery. Here is the DNA: TGTGCCAGCAGCTTAGACGACCCCCCGCTAGCGGGAGGGGTAAATGAGCAGTTCTTC. Translation gives CASSLDDPPLAGGVNEQFF.